The clone carrying this TCR beta chain was seen only a few times. Antigen specificity is unknown. This entry comes from a study of T cell repertoires in cytomegalovirus infection. This CDR3 is 16 amino acids long. CDR1 is LGHNA, CDR2 YSLEER, per germline. The V segment lost 1 base and the J segment 5 bases; nucleotides outside the gene matches: 5. TCRdb re-called the reads through MiXCR, storing one row per CDR3 protein. The table includes approximately 74,000 distinct CDR3 sequences, roughly 40% detected once. This receptor was identified in a human donor in good health (CMV status not recorded). Some clones in this sample may be carry-over from other donors' samples. Sequencing used CD8+ T cells from cultured PBMCs, obtained from culture after CMV antigen stimulation. The chain is built from TRBV4-3 and TRBJ2-2; 9 bases align to TRBD1. The CDR3 loop reads CASSQAGTGSTGELFF. Here the CDR3 DNA reads TGCGCCAGCAGCCAAGCCGGGACAGGGAGTACCGGGGAGCTGTTTTTT.